Here is one T cell receptor (beta chain) with its context. The data are from a study of T cells in Graves' hyperthyroidism and ophthalmopathy. This CDR3 has 13 amino acids. V lost 1 base to trimming and J lost 7 bases, with 7 bases between them. RNA transcripts yielded amplified TCR beta CDR3 regions. When the TCR CDR3 underwent first-round RT-PCR, the HTBI primer set was used. MiXCR was run by TCRdb on the multiplex PCR reads, yielding one entry per CDR3 protein. The table records about 290,000 distinct CDR3 sequences, approximately 12% of them present only once. Clinical symptoms, serum thyroxine, TRAb, thyroid ultrasound and orbital computed tomography informed diagnoses.

Sequencing was carried out using blood. This sequence joins TRBV12-3 or TRBV12-4 and TRBJ2-2; D unclear. The receptor was isolated from a woman in her 30s with Graves' hyperthyroidism that later progressed to Graves' ophthalmopathy. The CDR3, as DNA: TGTGCCAGCAGTTTAGGTTCAGTCGGGGAGCTGTTTTTT. It codes for CASSLGSVGELFF.